One and the same sample provided the 21 T cell receptor beta chains below, sequenced in a study of post-analysis software for immune sequencing data. The study's findings and limits: Patients showed TRBV5-6, TRBV5-1 and TRBV20-1 among five TRBV segments more frequent than in controls.

cDNA libraries of TCR beta carried unique molecular identifiers. In TCRdb, the PCR reads were re-called with MiXCR into one record per CDR3 protein. The repertoire holds 750,000 to 950,000 distinct CDR3 sequences, with approximately 53% as singletons. Their antigens remain unidentified. Input material: blood. The receptors were sampled from a girl between 10 and 17 years old with multiple sclerosis.

This clonotype was seen a few times. The chain recombines TRBV6-2 or TRBV6-3 with TRBJ2-5; TRBD1 matches at 7 bases. This CDR3 has 14 amino acids. Germline assignment: CDR1 MNHEY and CDR2 SVGEGT. J lost 2 bases, V lost 5 bases, and 5 bases had no gene match. The CDR3 region is CASSQGTAQETQYF. DNA of the CDR3: TGTGCCAGCAGTCAAGGGACAGCACAAGAGACCCAGTACTTC.

The chain couples TRBV10-3 to TRBJ2-7; maybe TRBD2 (6 bases). The length of the CDR3 is 13 residues. V gave up 8 bases and J gave up 2 bases, with 13 bases separating them. CDR1 ENHRY and CDR2 SYGVKD come from the germline V gene. The CDR3 loop is CAIGLAETYEQYF. CDR3 nucleotide sequence: TGTGCCATCGGGTTAGCGGAGACCTACGAGCAGTACTTC.

The rearrangement joins TRBV5-1 to TRBJ2-3; 10 bases are a match to TRBD2. This CDR3 has 15 residues. CDR1 and CDR2 from the germline V gene are SGHRS and YFSETQ. The junction had 8 bases not matched to a gene; V was cut back by 4 bases and J by 6 bases. This chain's CDR3 is CASSVGLAAPDTQYF. CDR3 in DNA: TGCGCCAGCAGCGTCGGACTAGCGGCACCCGATACGCAGTATTTT.

The gene calls are TRBV11-2 and TRBJ2-5, with D unresolved. The ends were cut back, 5 bases at V and 4 bases at J, with 17 bases in the middle. In germline, CDR1 is SGHAT, CDR2 FQNNGV. The CDR3 extends over 15 amino acids. The CDR3: CASSPERGVRETQYF. CDR3 bases: TGTGCCAGCAGCCCCGAACGTGGGGTGCGAGAGACCCAGTACTTC.

This clonotype occurred a few times. This chain links TRBV29-1 with TRBJ1-6; tentative D call: TRBD1 (5 bases). This CDR3 region has 13 residues. CDR1 is SQVTM, CDR2 ANQGSEA, per germline. Trimming removed 4 bases from V and 6 bases from J, with 10 bases in between. CDR3 loop: CSVADSGNSPLHF. CDR3 sequence (DNA): TGCAGCGTTGCCGACAGCGGTAATTCACCCCTCCACTTT.

This rearrangement joins TRBV5-1 to TRBJ2-5; D gene unclear. The CDR3 sequence is 16 residues long. Trimming left V 2 bases short and J 2 bases short, with 16 bases between. The germline V gene has CDR1 SGHRS and CDR2 YFSETQ. The chain's CDR3 is CASSLVSLAGQETQYF. CDR3 DNA sequence: TGCGCCAGCAGCTTAGTCAGCTTAGCAGGTCAAGAGACCCAGTACTTC.

This clonotype was counted a few times. V is TRBV20-1 and J is TRBJ2-7; possible D gene TRBD1, 6 bases. Germline V gives CDR1 DFQATT, CDR2 SNEGSKA (reference sequence). Trimming left V 1 base short and J 3 bases short, with 13 bases between. The CDR3 runs to 14 residues. In DNA, the CDR3 is TGCAGTGCTAGAGGTGAGACAGGAGACTACGAGCAGTACTTC. Translated, it gives CSARGETGDYEQYF.

This clonotype has only a few counts. This chain joins TRBV14 and TRBJ2-7, with a possible D match to TRBD2 (5 bases). CDR1 and CDR2 from the germline V gene are SGHDN and FVKESK. The CDR3 is 13 residues long. V was pared by 0 bases and J by 10 bases, with 13 bases between. This chain's CDR3 is CASSQEVEVAQYF. CDR3 sequence (DNA): TGTGCCAGCAGCCAAGAGGTGGAGGTGGCCCAGTACTTC.

The chain links TRBV12-3 or TRBV12-4 to TRBJ1-2; D may be TRBD1 (6 bases). Trimming took off 3 bases at V and 5 bases at J, with 16 bases between the two ends. The length of the CDR3 is 15 residues. CDR3 nucleotides: TGTGCCAGCAGTTTCAGGCAGGGGAGTAAATATGGCTACACCTTC. This codes for CASSFRQGSKYGYTF.

The V and J genes are TRBV29-1 and TRBJ2-1; possibly TRBD1 for D (5 bases). The CDR3 contains 14 residues. Germline V gene lookup returns CDR1 SQVTM and CDR2 ANQGSEA. Deletions cut 2 bases from V and 4 bases from J, with 12 bases between. The CDR3 reads CSVEQQVKYNEQFF. DNA for the CDR3: TGCAGCGTTGAACAACAGGTCAAATACAATGAGCAGTTCTTC.

This clonotype showed up just a few times. V usage is TRBV20-1 and J usage is TRBJ2-1; D might be TRBD2 (5 bases). V was cut by 6 bases and J by 7 bases, with 16 bases left in between. Germline V gene sequence: CDR1 DFQATT, CDR2 SNEGSKA (reference sequence). The CDR3 length is 13 residues. The CDR3 DNA reads as TGCAGTGCCGGGAAAGTAGCAATTAATGAGCAGTTCTTC. Its protein is CSAGKVAINEQFF.

The chain has TRBV7-8 and TRBJ2-5, with D unclear. The CDR3 is 16 amino acids. Deletions cut 3 bases from V and 2 bases from J, with 16 bases between. Germline V lookup: CDR1 SGHVS, CDR2 FQNEAQ. The CDR3 DNA reads as TGTGCCAGCAGCTTGGCAGGCTTGTACCCGCAAGAGACCCAGTACTTC. It specifies CASSLAGLYPQETQYF.

This chain connects TRBV14 to TRBJ2-3; D uncertain. The CDR3 extends over 15 amino acids. V lost 4 bases and J lost 4, with 15 bases in between. Germline loops: CDR1 SGHDN, CDR2 FVKESK. CDR3 in amino acids: CASSRRGPSADTQYF. The DNA of the CDR3 is TGTGCCAGCAGCCGACGTGGGCCCTCGGCAGATACGCAGTATTTT.

This clonotype was counted a few times. The chain uses TRBV6-6 and TRBJ2-4; D unresolved. Germline CDR1 is MNHNY and CDR2 is SVGAGI (reference sequence). The CDR3 has 11 residues. V was clipped by 5 bases and J by 8 bases, with 7 bases between them. This CDR3 reads CASSPLDIQYF. The CDR3 region has the DNA TGTGCCAGCAGTCCCTTGGACATTCAGTACTTC.

The V call is TRBV7-2, the J call TRBJ2-7; tentatively, D is TRBD2 (5 bases). The germline V gene has CDR1 SGHTA and CDR2 FQGNSA. CDR3 length: 16 amino acids. V was clipped by 4 bases and J by 3 bases, with 19 bases between them. The CDR3 DNA reads as TGTGCCAGCAGCTCGTCCTCGGACTGGCCGGACTACGAGCAGTACTTC. Encoded protein: CASSSSSDWPDYEQYF.

The chain recombines TRBV4-2 with TRBJ2-7; 8 bases map to TRBD1. Losses at the gene ends were 1 base for V and 2 bases for J; bases not matched to a gene: 13. The CDR3 is 18 residues long. Germline assignment: CDR1 LGHNA and CDR2 YNFKEQ. CDR3 sequence reads: CASSQGDSGTGIPYEQYF. The CDR3 DNA sequence: TGTGCCAGCAGCCAAGGTGATTCCGGGACAGGTATCCCCTACGAGCAGTACTTC.

The chain employs TRBV7-2 and TRBJ2-5; D is unresolved. Germline V lookup: CDR1 SGHTA, CDR2 FQGNSA. V shed 4 bases and J shed 2 bases, with 11 bases lying between them. The CDR3 is made up of 14 amino acids. The chain's CDR3 is CASSYRRSQETQYF. DNA for the CDR3: TGTGCCAGCAGCTACCGCCGTTCACAAGAGACCCAGTACTTC.

This chain's CDR3 is CAISSGRGRTDTQYF. The CDR3 DNA sequence: TGTGCCATCAGTAGCGGGAGAGGGAGAACAGATACGCAGTATTTT. The rearrangement joins TRBV10-3 to TRBJ2-3; 8 bases map to TRBD2. V gave up 5 bases and J gave up 3 bases; unmatched junction bases: 7. This CDR3 comprises 15 residues. Germline loops: CDR1 ENHRY, CDR2 SYGVKD.

The sample holds one count of this clonotype. Written as DNA, the CDR3 is TGTGCCAGCAGTCGTTACAGGGGAGGAGGAGGCTACACCTTC. Translated, it gives CASSRYRGGGGYTF. The chain uses TRBV12-3 or TRBV12-4 and TRBJ1-2; 7 bases line up with TRBD1. This CDR3 region has 14 residues. V shed 5 bases, J shed 8 bases, and the junction held 11 bases outside the gene matches.

This clonotype was observed a few times. The chain recombines TRBV29-1 with TRBJ2-1; D unresolved. CDR3 length equals 12 residues. CDR1 and CDR2 (germline): SQVTM, ANQGSEA. V was trimmed by 0 bases and J by 10 bases, leaving 10 bases between them. The CDR3: CSVEDQGYEQFF. CDR3 nucleotide sequence: TGCAGCGTTGAAGATCAAGGGTACGAGCAGTTCTTC.

The V and J genes are TRBV20-1 and TRBJ2-6, with D perhaps TRBD2 (6 bases). V gave up 3 bases and J gave up 0 bases, with 12 bases separating them. Germline CDR1 reads DFQATT; CDR2 reads SNEGSKA (reference sequence). The CDR3 contains 16 residues. The CDR3 protein is CSARRTILSGANVLTF. The CDR3 nucleotides read TGCAGTGCTAGGCGGACTATCCTCTCTGGGGCCAACGTCCTGACTTTC.